This TCR beta chain was captured in a study of blood T cell repertoires in COVID-19. Study as a whole: Material from acute and convalescent COVID-19 was sourced from the United States, Italy and Spain.

Living in roughly 25 US areas, the participants were between roughly 18 and 90 years of age. Clinical history as reported by participants underpinned cohort assignment. Trimming cost V 5 bases and J 6 bases, with 11 bases left between them. CDR1 is SEHNR and CDR2 is FQNEAQ in the germline V gene (reference sequence). This CDR3 has 12 residues. Method: immunoSEQ multiplex PCR; TCRdb's copy keeps in-frame clones and lacks some. The data show some 460,000 clones, approximately 86% seen once. The TCR originated in a woman aged 18-29 years who had recovered from COVID-19. Material: PBMCs or T cells enriched from blood (not recorded which). V gene TRBV7-9 combines with J gene TRBJ2-7, with a weak D call TRBD2 (5 bases). The CDR3, as DNA: TGTGCCAGCAGCCACAACGCGGGCGAGCAGTACTTC. Encoded protein: CASSHNAGEQYF.